This TCR beta chain stems from a study of blood T cell repertoires in COVID-19. Measured with immunoSEQ multiplex PCR; TCRdb has only the in-frame clones, and not every one. This sample has 210,000 or so clones, with 80% to 85% found just once. CDR1 and CDR2 (germline): SQVTM, ANQGSEA. The CDR3 consists of 14 residues. V was cut by 1 base and J by 1 base, with 10 bases left in between. This clone was counted between two and nine times. The rearrangement uses TRBV29-1 and TRBJ1-2; no clear D. The origin of this receptor is a human donor in a cohort sampled during active COVID-19. Sample: peripheral blood. The CDR3: CSVEAPTSNYGYTF. CDR3 coding DNA: TGCAGCGTTGAAGCTCCGACTAGTAACTATGGCTACACCTTC.